The clone carrying this TCR beta chain was seen ten or more times. Its antigen remains unknown. Trimming removed 6 bases from V and 7 bases from J, with 19 bases in between. Germline loops: CDR1 SQVTM, CDR2 ANQGSEA. This CDR3 is 14 amino acids long. The sample belongs to a study of regulatory T cells in long-lasting Graves disease. Across the whole study: By definition, persistent Graves' disease involved antithyroid drugs for over 5 years alongside positive TSH receptor antibodies.

Study-level points and caveats: The analysis examined peripheral blood only and excluded thyroid tissue.

Sample time point: persistent/refractory GD, antithyroid drugs over 5 years with positive TRAb. RNA from PBMCs was the source of the TCR library. Relying on iRepertoire HTBI primers and Arm-PCR of CDR3 regions, the team built TCR beta libraries. TCRdb ran MiXCR on the multiplex PCR reads and lists one entry per CDR3 protein. Of about 430,000 distinct CDR3 sequences listed, around 23% are singletons. The source is a female donor with Graves disease. V and J are TRBV29-1 and TRBJ2-4; perhaps TRBD1 as D (6 bases). The starting material was peripheral blood mononuclear cells (PBMCs), obtained when the disease was refractory, from a patient treated with antithyroid drugs. The DNA of the CDR3 is TGCAGCGTGGGGGTCCGGGACACACGTAACATTCAGTACTTC. Translating gives CSVGVRDTRNIQYF. Full variable domain (rest looked up from reference TRBV29-1 and TRBJ2-4): SAVISQKPSRDICQRGTSLTIQCQVDSQVTMMFWYRQQPGQSLTLIATANQGSEATYESGFVIDKFPISRPNLTFSTLTVSNMSPEDSSIYLCSVGVRDTRNIQYFGAGTRLSVL.